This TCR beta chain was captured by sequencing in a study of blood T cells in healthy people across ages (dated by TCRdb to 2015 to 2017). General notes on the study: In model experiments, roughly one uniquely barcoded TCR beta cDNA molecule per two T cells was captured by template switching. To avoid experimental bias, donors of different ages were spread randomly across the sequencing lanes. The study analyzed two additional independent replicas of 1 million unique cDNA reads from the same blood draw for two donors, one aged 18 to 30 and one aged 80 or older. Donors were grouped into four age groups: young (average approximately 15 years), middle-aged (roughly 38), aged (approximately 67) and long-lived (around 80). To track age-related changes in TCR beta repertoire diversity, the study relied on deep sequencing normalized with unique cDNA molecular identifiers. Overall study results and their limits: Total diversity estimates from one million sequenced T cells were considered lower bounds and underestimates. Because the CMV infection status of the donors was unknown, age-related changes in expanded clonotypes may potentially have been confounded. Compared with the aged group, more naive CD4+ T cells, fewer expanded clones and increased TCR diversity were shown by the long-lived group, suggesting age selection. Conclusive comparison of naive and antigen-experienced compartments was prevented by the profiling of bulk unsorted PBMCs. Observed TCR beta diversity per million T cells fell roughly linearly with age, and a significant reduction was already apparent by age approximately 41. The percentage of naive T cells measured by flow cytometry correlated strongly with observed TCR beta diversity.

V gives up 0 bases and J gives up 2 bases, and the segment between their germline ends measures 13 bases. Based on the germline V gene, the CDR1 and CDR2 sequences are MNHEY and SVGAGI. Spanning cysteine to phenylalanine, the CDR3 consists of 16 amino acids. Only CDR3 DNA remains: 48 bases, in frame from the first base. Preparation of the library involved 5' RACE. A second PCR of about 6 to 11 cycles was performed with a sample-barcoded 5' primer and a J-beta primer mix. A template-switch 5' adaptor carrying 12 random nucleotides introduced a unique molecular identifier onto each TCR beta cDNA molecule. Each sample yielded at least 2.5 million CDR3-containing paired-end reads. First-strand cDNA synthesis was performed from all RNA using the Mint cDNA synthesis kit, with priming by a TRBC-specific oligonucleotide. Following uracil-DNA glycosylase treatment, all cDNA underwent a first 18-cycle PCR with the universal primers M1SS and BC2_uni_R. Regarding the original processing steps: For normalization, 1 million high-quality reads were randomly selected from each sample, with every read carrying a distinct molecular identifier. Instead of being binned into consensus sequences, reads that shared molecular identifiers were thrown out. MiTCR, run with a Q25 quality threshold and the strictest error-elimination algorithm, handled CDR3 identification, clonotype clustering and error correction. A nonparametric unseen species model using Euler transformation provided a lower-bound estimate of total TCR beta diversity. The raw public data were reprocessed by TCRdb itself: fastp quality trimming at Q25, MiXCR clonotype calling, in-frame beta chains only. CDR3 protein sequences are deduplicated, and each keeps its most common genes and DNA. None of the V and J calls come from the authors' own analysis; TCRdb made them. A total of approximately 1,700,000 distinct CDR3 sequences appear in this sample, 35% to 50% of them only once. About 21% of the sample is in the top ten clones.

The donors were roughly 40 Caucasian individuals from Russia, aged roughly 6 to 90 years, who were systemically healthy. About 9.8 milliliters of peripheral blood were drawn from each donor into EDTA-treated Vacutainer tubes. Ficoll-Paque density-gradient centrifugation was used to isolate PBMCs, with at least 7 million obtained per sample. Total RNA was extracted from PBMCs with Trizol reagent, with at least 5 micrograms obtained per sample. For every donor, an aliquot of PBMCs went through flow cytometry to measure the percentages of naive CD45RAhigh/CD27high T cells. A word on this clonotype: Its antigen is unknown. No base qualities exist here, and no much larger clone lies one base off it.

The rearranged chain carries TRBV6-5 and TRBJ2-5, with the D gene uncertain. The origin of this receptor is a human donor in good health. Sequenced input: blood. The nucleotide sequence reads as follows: TGTGCCAGCAGTTACTCTCTAGTACCTAGACAAGAGACCCAGTACTTC. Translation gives CASSYSLVPRQETQYF.